This TCR beta chain is from a study of blood T cell repertoires in COVID-19. Study overall: T cells, B-cell-depleted T cells, or PBMCs supplied cDNA or gDNA.

The V end was cut by 4 bases, the J end by 6 bases, with 13 bases between. Germline V gives CDR1 MGHRA, CDR2 YSYEKL. The length of the CDR3 is 14 residues. Methods used by the authors: How many nucleated cells were present was estimated from reference gene primer amplification. Sequenced by immunoSEQ multiplex PCR; TCRdb stores in-frame clones only, minus some. That table furnishes V, J and clone size, whereas the DNA furnished D and trimming. The table records roughly 120,000 clones, around 80% of them present only once. The chain employs TRBV4-1 and TRBJ2-1, with a tentative D call TRBD2 (5 bases). The sequence was collected from a man between 65 and 85 years old with acute or convalescent COVID-19. The sequenced sample was peripheral blood. The CDR3 sequence is CASSLGIGSNEQFF. CDR3 coding DNA: TGCGCCAGCAGCCTAGGCATAGGGAGCAATGAGCAGTTCTTC.